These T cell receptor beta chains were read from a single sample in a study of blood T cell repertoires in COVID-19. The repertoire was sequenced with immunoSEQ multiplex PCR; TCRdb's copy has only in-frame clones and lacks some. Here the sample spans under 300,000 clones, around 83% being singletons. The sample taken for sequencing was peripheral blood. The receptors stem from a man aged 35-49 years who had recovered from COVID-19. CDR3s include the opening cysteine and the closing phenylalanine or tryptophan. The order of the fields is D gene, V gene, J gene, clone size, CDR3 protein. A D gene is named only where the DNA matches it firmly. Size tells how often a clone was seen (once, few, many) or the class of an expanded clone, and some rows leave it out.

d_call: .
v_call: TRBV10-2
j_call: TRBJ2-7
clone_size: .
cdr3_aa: CATSRGFSYEQYF

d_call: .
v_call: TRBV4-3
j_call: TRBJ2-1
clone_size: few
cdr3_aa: CASSQDGGAGAGDEQFF

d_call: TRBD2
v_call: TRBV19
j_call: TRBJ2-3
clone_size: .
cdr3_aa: CASSIGLAGADTQYF

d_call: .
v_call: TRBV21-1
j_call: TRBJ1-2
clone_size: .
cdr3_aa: CASPDRGGYGYTF

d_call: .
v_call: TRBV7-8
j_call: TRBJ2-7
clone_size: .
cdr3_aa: CASSWGRASYEQYF

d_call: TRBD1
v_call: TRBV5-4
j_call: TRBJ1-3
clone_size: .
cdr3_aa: CASSPRRGLSGNTIYF

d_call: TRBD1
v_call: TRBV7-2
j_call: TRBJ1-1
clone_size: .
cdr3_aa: CASSSSPGTGVGGTEAFF

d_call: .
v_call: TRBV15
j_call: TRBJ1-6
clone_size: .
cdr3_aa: CATSRDSSYNSPLHF

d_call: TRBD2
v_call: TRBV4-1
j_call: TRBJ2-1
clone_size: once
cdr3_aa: CASSQVVGRTSGMVDEQFF

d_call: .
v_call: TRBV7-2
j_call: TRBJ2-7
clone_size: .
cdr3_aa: CASSSTYEQYF

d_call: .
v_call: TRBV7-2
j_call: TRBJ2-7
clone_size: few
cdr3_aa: CASSFSHGYEQYF

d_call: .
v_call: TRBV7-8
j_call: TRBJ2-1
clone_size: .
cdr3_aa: CASSLVGAEGGEQFF

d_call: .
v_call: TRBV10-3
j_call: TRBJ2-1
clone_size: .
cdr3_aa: CAIRRRVRLAPGKGGPTDEQFF

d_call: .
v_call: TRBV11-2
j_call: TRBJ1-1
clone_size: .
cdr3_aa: CASRGSITEAFF

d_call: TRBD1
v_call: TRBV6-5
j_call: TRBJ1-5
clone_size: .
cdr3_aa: CASTTSGQGNQPQHF

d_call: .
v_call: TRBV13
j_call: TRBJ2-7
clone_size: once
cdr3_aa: CASSSSTVTYEQYF

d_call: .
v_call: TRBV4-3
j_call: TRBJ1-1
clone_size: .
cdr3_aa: CASSQDPRDSTEAFF

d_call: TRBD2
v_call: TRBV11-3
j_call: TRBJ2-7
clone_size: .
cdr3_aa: CASSPGLAGVHEQYF

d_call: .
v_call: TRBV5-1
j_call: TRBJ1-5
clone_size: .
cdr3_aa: CASSLEGGGHMPQHF

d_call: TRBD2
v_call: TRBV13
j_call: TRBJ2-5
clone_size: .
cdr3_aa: CASSLEEWSLAGRETQYF

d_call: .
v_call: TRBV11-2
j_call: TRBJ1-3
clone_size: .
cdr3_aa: CASSYTGHSGNTIYF

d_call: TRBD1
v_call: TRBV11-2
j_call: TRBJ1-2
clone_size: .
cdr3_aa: CASSFGSRNRDRTYGYTF

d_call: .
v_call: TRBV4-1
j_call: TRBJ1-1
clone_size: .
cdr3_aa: CASSQAGATEAFF

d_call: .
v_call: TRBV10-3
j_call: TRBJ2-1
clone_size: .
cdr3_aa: CAISEFSAEQFF

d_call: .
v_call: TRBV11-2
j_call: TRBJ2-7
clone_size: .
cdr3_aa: CASSDGSWVYEQYF

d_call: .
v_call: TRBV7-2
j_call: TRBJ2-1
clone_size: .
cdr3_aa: CASSSPSLHEQFF

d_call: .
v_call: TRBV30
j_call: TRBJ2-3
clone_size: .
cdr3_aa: CASTQRASTDTQYF

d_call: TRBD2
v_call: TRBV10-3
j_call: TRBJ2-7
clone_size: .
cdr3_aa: CAISQRGVSYEQYF

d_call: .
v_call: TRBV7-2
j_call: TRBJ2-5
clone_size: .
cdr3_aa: CASSLGPQETQYF

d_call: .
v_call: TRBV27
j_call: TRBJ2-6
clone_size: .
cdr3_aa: CASSLQGAGANVLTF

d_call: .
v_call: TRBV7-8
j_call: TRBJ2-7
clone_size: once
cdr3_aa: CASSLTSPDSETYEQYF

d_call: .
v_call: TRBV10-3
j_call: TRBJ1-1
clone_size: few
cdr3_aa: CAISLINSAFF

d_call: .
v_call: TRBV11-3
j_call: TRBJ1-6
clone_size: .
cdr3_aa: CASSFSGRGNSPLHF

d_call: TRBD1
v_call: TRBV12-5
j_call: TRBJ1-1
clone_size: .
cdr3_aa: CGWGDRRTEAFF

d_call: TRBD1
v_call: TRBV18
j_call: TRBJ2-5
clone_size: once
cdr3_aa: CASSPPQGARGETQYF

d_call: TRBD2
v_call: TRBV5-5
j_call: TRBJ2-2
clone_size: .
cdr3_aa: CASSLTAGVITGELFF

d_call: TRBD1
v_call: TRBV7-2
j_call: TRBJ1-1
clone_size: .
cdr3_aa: CASSFRTGANEAFF

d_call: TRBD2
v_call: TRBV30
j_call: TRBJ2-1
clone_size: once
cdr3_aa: CAWSYSGRYHEQFF

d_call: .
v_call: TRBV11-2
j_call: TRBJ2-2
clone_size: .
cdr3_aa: CASSLVGNTGELFF

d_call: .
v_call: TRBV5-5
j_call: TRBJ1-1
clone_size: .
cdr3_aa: CASSLGGGTEAFF

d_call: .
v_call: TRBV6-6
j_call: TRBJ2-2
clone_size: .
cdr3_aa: CASSYRGLVTELFF

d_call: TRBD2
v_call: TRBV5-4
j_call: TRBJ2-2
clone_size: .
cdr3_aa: CASSPGLAVNTGELFF